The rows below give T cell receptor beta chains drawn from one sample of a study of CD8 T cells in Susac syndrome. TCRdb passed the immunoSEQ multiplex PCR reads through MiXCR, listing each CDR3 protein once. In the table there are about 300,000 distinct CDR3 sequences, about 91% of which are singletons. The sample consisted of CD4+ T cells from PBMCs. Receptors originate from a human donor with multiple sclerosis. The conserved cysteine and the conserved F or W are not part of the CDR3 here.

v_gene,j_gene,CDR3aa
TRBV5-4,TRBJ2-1,ASSPYSTFSGTENEQF
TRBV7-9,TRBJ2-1,ASSLGEQGYYNEQF
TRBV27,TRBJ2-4,ASSWDRGSENIQY
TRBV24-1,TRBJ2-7,ATSDTTSSTYEQY
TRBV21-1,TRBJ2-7,ASSGTSGTSYEQY
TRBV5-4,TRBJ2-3,ASSPSLGDTQY
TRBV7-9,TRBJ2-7,ASSSSRDYQY
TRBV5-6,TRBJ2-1,ASSLVTSGYNEQF
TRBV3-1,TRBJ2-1,ASSQDISRRNEQF
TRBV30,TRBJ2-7,AWSDGTIYEQY
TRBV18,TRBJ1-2,ASSPDFGIANYGYT
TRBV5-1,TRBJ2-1,ASSHGSSEQF
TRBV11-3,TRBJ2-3,ASSSPRWGTQY
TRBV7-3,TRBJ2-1,ASSSSVSSYNEQF
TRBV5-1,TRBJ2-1,ASSSRGPSYNEQF
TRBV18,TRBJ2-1,ASSFRDGQF
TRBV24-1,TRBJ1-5,ATSDSGGNQPQH
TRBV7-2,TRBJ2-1,ASSLDRRWQF
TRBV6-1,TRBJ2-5,ASKVGTGGTETQY
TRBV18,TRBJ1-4,ASSRTDSEKLF